The TCR beta chain described here comes from a study of shared clonotypes between healthy human individuals. Study results and limitations: The represented genetic and exposure-history diversity was limited by the small number of donors.

TCRdb's table, derived via immunoSEQ multiplex PCR, lists solely in-frame clones and lacks some. The sample contains about 600,000 clones, about 97% of which appear only once. Trimming cost V 0 bases and J 2 bases, with 11 bases left between them. This CDR3 region has 16 residues. Germline values: CDR1 LNHDA, CDR2 SQIVND (reference sequence). It was into CD45RA+ naive and CD45RA-negative memory subsets that the CD4+ cells were split. Remarks on this clone: The antigen is unknown.

Sequenced input: naive CD4+ T cells sorted from blood. Subset denoted: CD45RA+ positively selected. The chain carries TRBV19 and TRBJ2-1, with D possibly being TRBD1 (6 bases). The TCR was taken from a woman aged 25-40 years in good health. This CDR3 is CASSIDLGGPYNEQFF. For the CDR3, the DNA is TGTGCCAGTAGTATAGATCTTGGGGGCCCCTACAATGAGCAGTTCTTC.